This entry concerns a single T cell receptor beta chain. The specificity of this receptor is unknown. Base-call qualities are not available, and no considerably larger clone is one nucleotide away. The data stem from a study of blood T cell repertoires in COVID-19 (dated by TCRdb to the early 2020s). About the full investigation: Collaborator samples came from the United States, Italy and Spain and covered acute and convalescent phases of COVID-19. The material from the prospective study consisted of cDNA or gDNA derived from T cells, B-cell-depleted T cells, or PBMCs. The samples were drawn from two sources: the first 160 participants of the ongoing ImmuneRACE study, and 1,200 or so subjects contributed by 6 global collaborators. Deeply sampled blood TCRbeta repertoires from subjects exposed to, actively infected with, or recovered from COVID-19 were included in the dataset. A de-identified subject ID, COVID-19 status, age in years and sex were almost always included in the sample metadata. A freely available public database, intended as a resource for researchers studying the immune response to SARS-CoV-2, is where the repertoires were released. Where HLA class I and class II types were available, the types were taken from metadata supplied by the sample provider, not from assay-based typing. Paper-wide results and their limitations: How much clinical and demographic metadata was included differed by source and by participant, and the metadata was provided uncurated.

The collaborating institutions used their own protocols to collect whole blood in K2EDTA tubes. For TCRbeta analysis, collaborator samples were shipped as frozen whole blood, as isolated PBMCs, or as DNA extracted from either sample type. The CDR3 sequence holds 14 residues, the cysteine and phenylalanine included. The read is trimmed to its CDR3 DNA, 42 bases read in frame from base 1. According to the germline V gene, CDR1 reads SGHTA and CDR2 reads FQGNSA. A distance of 16 bases separates the germline ends of V and J, which lose 5 bases and 6 bases respectively. TCRbeta CDR3 regions were amplified from genomic DNA using the immunoSEQ Assay, a bias-controlled multiplex PCR. The authors' analysis ran thus. The number of nucleated cells in each sample was estimated from the amplification of reference gene primers within the assay. To quantify the absolute abundance of each unique TCRbeta CDR3 rearrangement, sequence reads were collapsed and filtered. Productive Simpson clonality was computed per sample as the square root of Simpson's diversity index over productive rearrangements. TCRdb carries this immuneACCESS record with in-frame sequences only. Its versions omit some clonotypes, under half of them owing to an unresolved V gene in the studies checked, with the rest unexplained. The V and J calls and clone size are taken from that table; D and trimming were inferred from the DNA. The sample yields around 100,000 clones; roughly four fifths were counted once. The top ten clonotypes cover around 6.5% of the sample.

The sample taken for sequencing was peripheral blood. The receptor comes from a man in his sixties with acute or convalescent COVID-19. In this chain, TRBV7-2 is recombined with TRBJ1-2; the D region possibly corresponds to TRBD1 (6 bases align). CDR3 sequence: CASSPRTGPHGYTF. The DNA sequence is as follows: TGTGCCAGCAGCCCCCGAACAGGGCCCCATGGCTACACCTTC.